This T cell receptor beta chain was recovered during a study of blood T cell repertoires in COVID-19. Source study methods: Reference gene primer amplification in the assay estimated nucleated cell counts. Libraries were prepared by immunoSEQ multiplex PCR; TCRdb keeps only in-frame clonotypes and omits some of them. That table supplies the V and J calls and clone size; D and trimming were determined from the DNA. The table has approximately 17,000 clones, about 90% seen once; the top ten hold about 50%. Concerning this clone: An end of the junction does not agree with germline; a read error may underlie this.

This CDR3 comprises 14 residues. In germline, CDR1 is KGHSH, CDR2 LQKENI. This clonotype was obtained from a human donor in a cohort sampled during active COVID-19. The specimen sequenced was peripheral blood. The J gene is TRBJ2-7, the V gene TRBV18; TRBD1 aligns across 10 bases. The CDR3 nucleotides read TGTGCCAGCTCTCCACCGGGACAGGGGTACGAGCAGTACTTC. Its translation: CASSPPGQGYEQYF. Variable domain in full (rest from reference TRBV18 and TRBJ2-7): NAGVMQNPRHLVRRRGQEARLRCSPMKGHSHVYWYRQLPEEGLKFMVYLQKENIIDESGMPKERFSAEFPKEGPSILRIQQVVRGDSAAYFCASSPPGQGYEQYFGPGTRLTVT.